These 20 T cell receptor beta chains were all obtained from the same sample, sequenced in a study of T cell changes during pregnancy in multiple sclerosis. Sequenced by immunoSEQ multiplex PCR; TCRdb stores in-frame clones only, minus some. The profile shows around 60,000 clones, 92% of them singletons. Sequenced here: peripheral blood, sampled in the third trimester of pregnancy. Receptors originate from a female donor in good health, enrolled as a control in a pregnancy study.

The CDR3 region is CASSDQGMDPEAFF. CDR3 coding DNA: TGTGCCAGCAGTGATCAGGGTATGGACCCTGAAGCTTTCTTT. The chain recombines TRBV2 with TRBJ1-1, with D perhaps matching TRBD1 (5 bases). Per the germline V gene, CDR1 is SNHLY and CDR2 is FYNNEI. The CDR3 has 14 amino acids. V lost 3 bases and J lost 6, with 14 bases in between.

The J gene is TRBJ2-1, the V gene TRBV19; 14 bases line up with TRBD2. CDR1 is LNHDA and CDR2 is SQIVND in the germline V gene (reference sequence). CDR3 length: 20 amino acids. With 9 bases clipped from V and 11 bases from J, the junction kept 27 bases outside the gene matches. In DNA form, the CDR3 reads TGTGCCAGCCCCCCCCAGGGACTAGCGGGAGTATGGCGACCAGTAATGAAGCAGTTCTTC. Protein sequence: CASPPQGLAGVWRPVMKQFF.

The rearrangement links TRBV27 to TRBJ2-7, with 10 bases matching TRBD2. In germline, CDR1 is MNHEY, CDR2 SMNVEV (reference sequence). CDR3 length: 14 amino acids. Unmatched junction bases numbered 3, after V lost 6 bases and J lost 1 base. The CDR3 DNA reads as TGTGCCAGCAGAACTAGCGGGGCATCCTACGAGCAGTACTTC. This encodes CASRTSGASYEQYF.

This rearrangement joins TRBV5-1 to TRBJ2-1, with TRBD1 matching 9 bases. The CDR3 covers 16 residues. Germline trimming cut 3 bases from V and 0 bases from J; bases unmatched to any gene: 4. The germline gives CDR1 SGHRS, CDR2 YFSETQ. This CDR3 reads CASSSQGASSYNEQFF. DNA of the CDR3: TGCGCCAGCAGCTCACAGGGGGCTAGCTCCTACAATGAGCAGTTCTTC. The whole variable domain, remainder taken from reference TRBV5-1 and TRBJ2-1, is KAGVTQTPRYLIKTRGQQVTLSCSPISGHRSVSWYQQTPGQGLQFLFEYFSETQRNKGNFPGRFSGRQFSNSRSEMNVSTLELGDSALYLCASSSQGASSYNEQFFGPGTRLTVL.

CDR3 bases: TGTGCCAGCAGCGTATCGACAGATAATCAGCCCCAGCATTTT. This gives the protein CASSVSTDNQPQHF. The V call is TRBV9, the J call TRBJ1-5; D possibly corresponds to TRBD1 (5 bases). The CDR3 covers 14 residues. The germline V gene encodes CDR1 SGDLS and CDR2 YYNGEE. The V end lost 1 base, the J end lost 4 bases, and 9 bases lay between the germline ends.

V and J are TRBV6-1 and TRBJ1-5; TRBD1 agrees at 10 bases. The V gene's germline CDR1 is MNHNS and CDR2 SASEGT. This CDR3 has 15 residues. Trimming at V came to 2 bases and at J to 4 bases, leaving 2 bases not matched to a gene. This CDR3 reads CASSELGQGNQPQHF. In DNA form, the CDR3 reads TGTGCCAGCAGTGAATTGGGACAGGGGAATCAGCCCCAGCATTTT.

The chain joins TRBV7-2 to TRBJ1-2; D is possibly TRBD1 (6 bases). Germline lookup yields CDR1 SGHTA and CDR2 FQGNSA. The CDR3 is made up of 13 amino acids. V was clipped by 6 bases and J by 8 bases, with 16 bases between them. DNA for the CDR3: TGTGCCAGCAGACTCACAGGGATGTACGGCTACACCTTC. Its translation: CASRLTGMYGYTF.

V gene TRBV11-2 combines with J gene TRBJ1-1; 7 bases line up with TRBD1. The CDR3 runs to 14 residues. Germline trimming cut 5 bases from V and 0 bases from J; bases unmatched to any gene: 3. Germline V gives CDR1 SGHAT, CDR2 FQNNGV. The CDR3 region is CASSPTGMNTEAFF. The CDR3 DNA follows: TGTGCCAGCAGCCCGACAGGGATGAACACTGAAGCTTTCTTT.

CDR3 nucleotides: TGTGCAAGTCGCTTAGGACTAGCGGGAGCCGGGGAGCTGTTTTTT. Its translation is CASRLGLAGAGELFF. The V and J genes are TRBV12-2 and TRBJ2-2; no DNA check was done on the table's D call, TRBD2. TRBV12-2 is given as a pseudogene. CDR3 length equals 15 residues.

V gene TRBV9 combines with J gene TRBJ2-4; tentative D call: TRBD1 (6 bases). Germline V CDR1 and CDR2: SGDLS, YYNGEE. This CDR3 contains 14 residues. V was shortened by 3 bases and J by 8 bases, with 15 bases between the two germline ends. DNA for the CDR3: TGTGCCAGCAGCGAAAGTCCACAGGGTCACATTCAGTACTTC. This gives the protein CASSESPQGHIQYF.

This chain joins TRBV6-1 and TRBJ2-2; 11 nucleotides line up with TRBD2. V gave up 4 bases and J gave up 3 bases; unmatched junction bases: 4. Germline V lookup: CDR1 MNHNS, CDR2 SASEGT. The CDR3 extends over 16 amino acids. CDR3 sequence reads: CASSGSGRGDTGELFF. CDR3 nucleotides: TGTGCCAGCAGTGGTAGCGGGAGGGGGGACACCGGGGAGCTGTTTTTT.

The CDR3 DNA reads TGTGCCAGCAGCGTAGAAGGTCCGGGCAGGGGCAATGAAAAACTGTTTTTT. This translates into CASSVEGPGRGNEKLFF. The chain links TRBV9 to TRBJ1-4; a weak D match, TRBD1 (6 bases). The CDR3 spans 17 residues. CDR1 is SGDLS, CDR2 YYNGEE, per germline. V was cut by 0 bases and J by 5 bases, with 17 bases left in between.

The V gene is TRBV5-1, the J gene TRBJ2-7; D possibly corresponds to TRBD2 (5 bases). The CDR3 spans 15 residues. Between the trimmed V and J ends, which lost 1 base and 1 base, there was a span of 12 bases. Per germline, CDR1 SGHRS and CDR2 YFSETQ. The CDR3 bases are TGCGCCAGCAGCTTGTGGAGGAACCCTTCCTACGAGCAGTACTTC. The encoded protein is CASSLWRNPSYEQYF.

This clone was counted at least ten times. A junction boundary mismatches the germline segment, possibly from a read error. The chain uses TRBV27 and TRBJ1-2, with D hard to call. Germline-derived CDR1 and CDR2 are MNHEY and SMNVEV (reference sequence). This CDR3 has 14 amino acids. CDR3 in DNA: TGTGCCAGCAGTTTATCCCGGAGCCACTACGGCTACACCTTC. Translation gives CASSLSRSHYGYTF.

The rearrangement uses TRBV19 and TRBJ2-1; maybe TRBD2 (6 bases). The CDR3 is 15 amino acids. With 0 bases removed from V and 8 bases from J, the gap between germline ends came to 14 bases. Germline values: CDR1 LNHDA, CDR2 SQIVND (reference sequence). The CDR3 reads CASSIDRRDRHEQFF. The CDR3 DNA sequence: TGTGCCAGTAGTATAGATAGGAGGGACCGACATGAGCAGTTCTTC.

The CDR3 DNA is TGTGCCAGCACCCCACGGGGGGGTACCTACGAGCAGTACTTC. It encodes CASTPRGGTYEQYF. The chain recombines TRBV27 with TRBJ2-7, with 8 bases aligning to TRBD2. The junction had 7 bases not matched to a gene; V was cut back by 7 bases and J by 2 bases. Looked up from germline, CDR1 is MNHEY and CDR2 is SMNVEV (reference sequence). The CDR3 totals 14 residues.

CDR3 in amino acids: CASTLTRLRRGNTEAFF. The CDR3 DNA reads TGTGCCAGCACCTTAACCAGGCTGCGGAGGGGGAACACTGAAGCTTTCTTT. The chain links TRBV2 to TRBJ1-1; TRBD1 might be the D (5 bases). Trimming removed 7 bases from V and 1 base from J, with 22 bases in between. The germline CDR1 and CDR2 sequences are SNHLY and FYNNEI. The CDR3 is 17 amino acids.

This sequence joins TRBV28 and TRBJ2-7, with 8 bases that match TRBD2. Germline CDR1 reads MDHEN; CDR2 reads SYDVKM. Trimming took 4 bases from V and 7 from J; bases not matched to a gene: 12. CDR3 length: 15 residues. The CDR3 region is CASSSRGGDSEEQYF. The CDR3 DNA is TGTGCCAGCAGTTCTCGGGGGGGCGATTCGGAAGAGCAGTACTTC.

V and J are TRBV11-3 and TRBJ2-5; 11 bases line up with TRBD2. Germline CDR1 reads SGHNT; CDR2 reads YENEEA. Germline trimming cut 2 bases from V and 5 bases from J; bases unmatched to any gene: 4. This CDR3 is built from 15 residues. CDR3 nucleotides: TGTGCCAGCAGCTTATTTAGCGGGAGGGGCGAGACCCAGTACTTC. Translating gives CASSLFSGRGETQYF.

The V call is TRBV5-4, the J call TRBJ2-7, with D tentatively TRBD1 (5 bases). Trimming removed 6 bases at V and 7 bases at J, with 23 bases between. The CDR3 runs 15 residues. Germline V gene sequence: CDR1 SGHNT, CDR2 YYREEE (reference sequence). The CDR3 sequence is CASTDPGRGKGEQYF. The CDR3 region has the DNA TGTGCCAGCACCGATCCCGGAAGGGGCAAAGGAGAGCAGTACTTC. The full variable domain, its missing parts supplied by reference TRBV5-4 and TRBJ2-7, is ETGVTQSPTHLIKTRGQQVTLRCSSQSGHNTVSWYQQALGQGPQFIFQYYREEENGRGNFPPRFSGLQFPNYSSELNVNALELDDSALYLCASTDPGRGKGEQYFGPGTRLTVT.